This TCR beta chain was captured in a study of blood T cell repertoires in COVID-19. The wider study: The United States, Italy and Spain provided the acute and convalescent COVID-19 samples. PBMCs, B-cell-depleted T cells, or T cells provided the cDNA or gDNA that made up the material.

The CDR3 totals 18 residues. J was trimmed by 0 bases and V by 3 bases; bases with no gene match: 11. Germline V gene lookup returns CDR1 DFQATT and CDR2 SNEGSKA (reference sequence). Original processing methods: Scientists estimated how many nucleated cells there were by amplifying reference gene primers. Data came from immunoSEQ multiplex PCR; TCRdb stores just in-frame clones and leaves some out. That table gives V, J and clone size, and the DNA gave D and trimming. The sample carries more than 75,000 clones, 70% to 90% recorded once. The sample was peripheral blood. The source is a woman aged 80 or over with active COVID-19. The chain combines TRBV20-1 with TRBJ2-3; 11 nucleotides agree with TRBD2. CDR3 amino acids: CSASTLAGGLESTDTQYF. The DNA of the CDR3 is TGCAGTGCTAGTACCCTAGCGGGAGGCCTCGAAAGCACAGATACGCAGTATTTT.